What follows are 28 T cell receptor beta chains derived from one specimen sequenced in a study of blood T cells in healthy people across ages. Next came a second PCR, run for about 6 to 12 cycles, which used a sample-barcoded 5' primer along with a J-beta primer mix. Using its own MiXCR run on the 5' RACE reads, TCRdb lists one record per CDR3 protein. The sample lists around 800,000 distinct CDR3 sequences; roughly 24% were seen once. These data are also associated with another study on T cells of mothers and their children.

Sample: blood. These receptors all stem from a boy aged 5-17 years in good health.

The rearrangement uses TRBV14 and TRBJ2-2; no clear D. This CDR3 is built from 13 residues. Trimming shortened V by 1 base and J by 6 bases, and 6 bases separated the two germline ends. Germline loops: CDR1 SGHDN, CDR2 FVKESK. The CDR3 DNA is TGTGCCAGCAGCCAAGGCAATGCCGGGGAGCTGTTTTTT. Translation gives CASSQGNAGELFF. The full variable domain, rest sourced from reference TRBV14 and TRBJ2-2, is EAGVTQFPSHSVIEKGQTVTLRCDPISGHDNLYWYRRVMGKEIKFLLHFVKESKQDESGMPNNRFLAERTGGTYSTLKVQPAELEDSGVYFCASSQGNAGELFFGEGSRLTVL.

CDR3 nucleotides: TGTGCCACCAGTGATCCCGGGACAGGGAATGAAAAACTGTTTTTT. Translated, it gives CATSDPGTGNEKLFF. The chain combines TRBV24-1 with TRBJ1-4; TRBD1 aligns across 9 bases. CDR1 and CDR2 from the germline V gene are KGHDR and SFDVKD. The CDR3 consists of 15 residues. After removal of 3 bases from V and 5 bases from J, the junction contained 3 bases not matched to a gene.

This clonotype has a handful of counts. V is TRBV9 and J is TRBJ2-3; 7 nucleotides align to TRBD2. With 1 base clipped from V and 5 bases from J, the junction kept 7 bases outside the gene matches. The CDR3 loop spans 15 amino acids. Per the germline V gene, CDR1 is SGDLS and CDR2 is YYNGEE. The CDR3 DNA reads as TGTGCCAGCAGCGTACAAGCGGGGAGGGGAGATACGCAGTATTTT. Encoded protein: CASSVQAGRGDTQYF.

This clonotype turned up a few times. The J gene is TRBJ2-5, the V gene TRBV7-8; perhaps TRBD1 as D (6 bases). The J call is uncertain, as TRBJ2-1 better fits the DNA end. CDR3 size: 13 residues. The germline gives CDR1 SGHVS, CDR2 FQNEAQ. CDR3 sequence (DNA): TGTGCCAGCAGCTCCTACAGGGAAGAAGAGCAGTTCTTC. As protein: CASSSYREEEQFF.

This clonotype was recorded a few times. The chain has TRBV2 and TRBJ2-3; 8 nucleotides match TRBD1. This CDR3 has 14 residues. CDR1 and CDR2 (germline): SNHLY, FYNNEI. V lost 6 bases to trimming and J lost 4 bases; unmatched junction nucleotides: 6. Here the CDR3 DNA reads TGTGCCAGCAGCAGGACAGGGTTGCCAGATACGCAGTATTTT. Its translation is CASSRTGLPDTQYF.

The chain links TRBV28 to TRBJ1-5, with 9 bases that match TRBD1. V lost 2 bases and J lost 9; bases outside the gene matches: 14. The CDR3 sequence is 17 residues long. The germline gives CDR1 MDHEN, CDR2 SYDVKM. CDR3 protein: CASSLRPLDRGEWPQHF. DNA of the CDR3: TGTGCCAGCAGTTTAAGGCCCCTGGACAGGGGAGAATGGCCCCAGCATTTT.

CDR3 DNA: TGCGCCAGCAGCTCCCCCGGGAGGACTGGGGCCAACGTCCTGACTTTC. Translated, it gives CASSSPGRTGANVLTF. V usage is TRBV4-1 and J usage is TRBJ2-6; 7 bases agree with TRBD2. Germline assignment: CDR1 MGHRA and CDR2 YSYEKL. This CDR3 region has 16 residues. Germline trimming cut 5 bases from V and 2 bases from J; bases unmatched to any gene: 6.

V gene TRBV5-1 combines with J gene TRBJ2-1; no clear D gene. V lost 0 bases and J 9 bases, leaving 7 bases between the germline ends. The CDR3 spans 12 residues. Germline CDR1 and CDR2: SGHRS and YFSETQ. CDR3 nucleotides: TGCGCCAGCAGCTTGGAGGGTGGTGAGCAGTTCTTC. Amino acids: CASSLEGGEQFF.

V and J are TRBV5-1 and TRBJ2-2; D uncertain. The CDR3 is made up of 15 amino acids. Deletions cut 0 bases from V and 3 bases from J, with 9 bases between. Germline V gene sequence: CDR1 SGHRS, CDR2 YFSETQ. CDR3 sequence reads: CASSLGKWDTGELFF. The CDR3 region has the DNA TGCGCCAGCAGCTTGGGGAAGTGGGACACCGGGGAGCTGTTTTTT.

Points on this clonotype: Since no conserved phenylalanine or tryptophan closes the CDR3, a read error is the likely cause. The rearrangement uses TRBV12-3 or TRBV12-4 and TRBJ2-5, with TRBD2 identical over 8 bases. The end of the DNA fits TRBJ2-7 better, so the J call may be wrong. There are 15 residues in the CDR3. The CDR3 DNA reads as TGTGCCAGCAGTCTCTCCGCGGGGGGTCCCTACGAGCAGTACCTC. Translated: CASSLSAGGPYEQYL.

This clonotype was seen a handful of times. The junction does not match germline at one end; this may be a read error. The chain joins TRBV3-1 to TRBJ2-5, with TRBD1 as a possible D gene (6 bases). The germline CDR1 and CDR2 sequences are LGHDT and YNNKEL (reference sequence). There are 12 residues in the CDR3. The CDR3 here is CASSHPSRGQFF. In DNA form, the CDR3 reads TGTGCCAGCAGCCATCCCAGCAGGGGCCAATTCTTC.

The chain joins TRBV7-2 to TRBJ1-2; no firm D call. Germline V gene data show CDR1 as SGHTA and CDR2 as FQGNSA. The CDR3 runs 15 residues. With 5 bases removed from V and 8 bases from J, the gap between germline ends came to 21 bases. The CDR3 DNA reads TGTGCCAGCAGCCCCCTAGGCCTGGACCTTGGAGGCTACACCTTC. It encodes CASSPLGLDLGGYTF.

The rearrangement uses TRBV15 and TRBJ1-1; D is ambiguous. CDR1 is LNHNV, CDR2 YYDKDF, per germline (reference sequence). CDR3 size: 14 residues. Trimming removed 0 bases from V and 6 bases from J, with 11 bases in between. The CDR3 bases are TGTGCCACCAGCAGAGATAGAATGGCCGCTGAAGCTTTCTTT. Residues: CATSRDRMAAEAFF.

This chain joins TRBV10-1 and TRBJ2-7, with D hard to call. The CDR3 has 13 amino acids. Trimming left V 3 bases short and J 0 bases short, with 6 bases between. Looked up from germline, CDR1 is WNHNN and CDR2 is SYGVQD (reference sequence). The CDR3 nucleotides read TGCGCCAGCAGTGAACAGCTCTCCTACGAGCAGTACTTC. Residues: CASSEQLSYEQYF.

This clonotype was detected ten times or more. The CDR3 DNA reads as TGTGCCAGCAGCACCGAGATGGCCCCCCCTCTGTTTTTT. This translates into CASSTEMAPPLFF. This chain uses TRBV7-8 with TRBJ1-4; no definite D call. Trimming took off 5 bases at V and 14 bases at J, with 18 bases between the two ends. The CDR3 loop spans 13 amino acids. Per germline, CDR1 SGHVS and CDR2 FQNEAQ.

This clonotype has a handful of counts. The genes are TRBV29-1 and TRBJ2-5; 7 bases are shared with TRBD1. The end of the DNA aligns better with TRBJ2-7, so the J call may be wrong. Germline CDR1 and CDR2: SQVTM and ANQGSEA. The CDR3 contains 14 residues. The CDR3: CSVTGAQGSYEQYF. CDR3 sequence (DNA): TGCAGCGTCACAGGGGCCCAAGGCTCCTACGAGCAGTACTTC.

In this sample, this clonotype turned up a few times. The CDR3 DNA is TGTGCCAGCAGTTTAACCCAGGGGACAGGGGCAGATACGCAGTATTTT. Its protein product is CASSLTQGTGADTQYF. The gene calls are TRBV28 and TRBJ2-3, with 10 bases lining up with TRBD1. This CDR3 region has 16 residues. Looked up from germline, CDR1 is MDHEN and CDR2 is SYDVKM. The trim removed 2 bases at V and 4 bases at J, leaving 6 bases unmatched.

The gene calls are TRBV10-3 and TRBJ2-1; D gene ambiguous. Between the trimmed V and J ends, which lost 6 bases and 10 bases, there was a span of 10 bases. This CDR3 has 11 residues. Germline values: CDR1 ENHRY, CDR2 SYGVKD. CDR3 in DNA: TGTGCCATCAGCGGGCTGGGGGAGCAGTTCTTC. Its translation: CAISGLGEQFF.

The gene calls are TRBV7-2 and TRBJ1-1; the D gene is possibly TRBD1 (5 bases). Germline lookup yields CDR1 SGHTA and CDR2 FQGNSA. The CDR3 covers 13 residues. Trimming left V 5 bases short and J 12 bases short, with 19 bases between. Here the CDR3 reads CASSRGEGFTSFF. The DNA for the CDR3 is TGTGCCAGCAGCCGAGGGGAGGGTTTTACGTCTTTCTTT.

The chain joins TRBV2 to TRBJ1-6; D may be TRBD1 (6 bases). Trimming took off 5 bases at V and 9 bases at J, with 20 bases between the two ends. The germline gives CDR1 SNHLY, CDR2 FYNNEI. The CDR3 contains 16 residues. Written as DNA, the CDR3 is TGTGCCAGCAGTCACCACATGGGCCAGGGGTCTTCACCCCTCCACTTT. Protein product: CASSHHMGQGSSPLHF.

This clonotype was picked up a small number of times. This chain links TRBV27 with TRBJ2-5, with TRBD2 as a possible D gene (5 bases). CDR1 and CDR2 from the germline V gene are MNHEY and SMNVEV (reference sequence). The V and J ends lost 5 bases and 7 bases respectively, with 14 bases between them. The CDR3 length is 13 residues. The CDR3 coding sequence is TGTGCCAGCAGTCCCCGAAGAGAGGGGACCCAGTACTTC. This encodes CASSPRREGTQYF.

The table lists this clonotype with many counts. The rearrangement joins TRBV3-1 to TRBJ2-5; D might be TRBD1 or TRBD2, each matching 5 bases. Gene TRBJ2-1 matches the end of the DNA better, so the J call may be wrong. CDR1 and CDR2 (germline): LGHDT, YNNKEL (reference sequence). The CDR3 has 12 amino acids. The CDR3 spells CASSLLGVEQFF. CDR3 in DNA: TGTGCCAGCAGCCTTTTGGGGGTCGAGCAGTTCTTC.

This clonotype turned up a few times. The chain carries TRBV6-5 and TRBJ1-2; D perhaps matches TRBD1 (5 bases). The V end lost 0 bases, the J end lost 8 bases, and 10 bases lay between the germline ends. Germline V CDR1 and CDR2: MNHEY, SVGAGI. The CDR3 runs to 13 residues. CDR3 DNA sequence: TGTGCCAGCAGTTACTCGGATAGGGGAGGCTACACCTTC. Its protein product is CASSYSDRGGYTF.

This clonotype was found once. V gene TRBV2 combines with J gene TRBJ2-5; no definite D call. The better agreement between TRBJ2-7 and the DNA end casts doubt on the J call. Germline assignment: CDR1 SNHLY and CDR2 FYNNEI. The CDR3 sequence is 15 residues long. The CDR3: CASSGRGSTAYEQYF. The CDR3 bases are TGTGCCAGCAGTGGACGAGGCTCAACGGCTTACGAGCAGTACTTC.

This clonotype was detected a few times. The rearrangement links TRBV6-6 to TRBJ1-2; the D gene is possibly TRBD1 (5 bases). Germline V gives CDR1 MNHNY, CDR2 SVGAGI (reference sequence). The CDR3 totals 15 residues. V was trimmed by 2 bases and J by 0 bases, leaving 10 bases between them. The CDR3 loop reads CASSYVGTPNYGYTF. DNA of the CDR3: TGTGCCAGCAGTTACGTAGGGACTCCTAACTATGGCTACACCTTC.

This clonotype was seen a few times. This rearrangement joins TRBV29-1 to TRBJ2-7; TRBD1 or TRBD2 may be the D gene (6 bases each). Germline V lookup: CDR1 SQVTM, CDR2 ANQGSEA. Trimming stripped 6 bases from V and 0 bases from J, with 15 bases between. CDR3 size: 14 residues. CDR3 loop: CSVEGGHNSYEQYF. DNA of the CDR3: TGCAGCGTGGAGGGGGGACACAACTCCTACGAGCAGTACTTC.

In its sample, this clonotype was seen a few times. The germline gene is not matched at one end of the junction; a read error may be the cause. The CDR3 DNA reads as TGCAGCTTTGACAGTTACAATGAGCAGTTCTTC. This codes for CSFDSYNEQFF. This chain connects TRBV29-1 to TRBJ2-1; D may be TRBD1 (5 bases). This CDR3 contains 11 residues. The germline CDR1 and CDR2 sequences are SQVTM and ANQGSEA.

This clonotype was seen a few times. DNA of the CDR3: TGTGCCAGCAGTCCCTCCCGGGGATCACCCCTCCACTTT. Translating it yields CASSPSRGSPLHF. The J gene is TRBJ1-6, the V gene TRBV12-3 or TRBV12-4; D is unresolved. The CDR3 consists of 13 residues. V shed 5 bases and J shed 10 bases, with 12 bases lying between them.